This note documents a single T cell receptor beta chain sequence. Antigen unknown. Within the sample, other DNA sequences also encode this same CDR3. The data originate from a study of shared clonotypes between healthy human individuals. Study-level findings and limits: Naive CD4 clonotype sharing across several donors was about 5.3%. Richness estimates generally favored naive over memory subsets.

Replicate sorted-subset PCRs were loaded with 150 to 200 ng DNA, roughly 33,000 T cell genomes. TCRdb keeps only in-frame clones here, not all; method: immunoSEQ multiplex PCR. The sample carries about 2.4 million clones, under 95% recorded once. Sequencing was performed on naive CD4+ T cells from PBMCs. The subset here: CD45RA+ positively selected. This receptor was identified in a young man in good health. Some clones in this sample may be carry-over from other donors' samples.

This chain's CDR3 is CASSLASGPDTQYF. In DNA, the CDR3 is TGCGCCAGCAGCTTGGCCTCCGGACCAGATACGCAGTATTTT. The chain carries TRBV5-1 and TRBJ2-3; D is unresolved. The CDR3 is 14 amino acids. V gave up 0 bases and J gave up 4 bases, with 9 bases separating them. Germline CDR1 SGHRS, CDR2 YFSETQ.